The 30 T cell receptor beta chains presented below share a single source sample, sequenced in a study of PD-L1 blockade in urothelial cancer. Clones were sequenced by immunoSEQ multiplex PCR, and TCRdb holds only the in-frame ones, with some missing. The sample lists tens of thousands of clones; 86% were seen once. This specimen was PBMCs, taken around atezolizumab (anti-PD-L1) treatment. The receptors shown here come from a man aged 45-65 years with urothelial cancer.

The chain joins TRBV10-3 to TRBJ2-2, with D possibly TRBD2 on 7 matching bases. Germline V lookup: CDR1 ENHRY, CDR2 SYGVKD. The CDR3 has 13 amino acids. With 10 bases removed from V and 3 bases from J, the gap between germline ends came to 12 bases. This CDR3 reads CATAGHDTGELFF. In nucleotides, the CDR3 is TGTGCCACAGCGGGACACGACACCGGGGAGCTGTTTTTT.

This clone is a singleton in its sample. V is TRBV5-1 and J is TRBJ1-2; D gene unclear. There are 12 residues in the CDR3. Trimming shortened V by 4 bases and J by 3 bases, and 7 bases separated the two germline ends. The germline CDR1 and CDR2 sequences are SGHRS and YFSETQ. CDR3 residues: CASSPTDYGYTF. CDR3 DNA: TGCGCCAGCAGCCCTACAGACTATGGCTACACCTTC.

CDR3 region: CASSSGLAGGRTDTQYF. The CDR3 DNA sequence: TGTGCCAGCAGCTCGGGACTAGCGGGAGGAAGGACAGATACGCAGTATTTT. The rearrangement links TRBV5-6 to TRBJ2-3; 15 bases align to TRBD2. This CDR3 is built from 17 residues. The germline gives CDR1 SGHDT, CDR2 YYEEEE. J was trimmed by 3 bases and V by 3 bases; bases with no gene match: 5.

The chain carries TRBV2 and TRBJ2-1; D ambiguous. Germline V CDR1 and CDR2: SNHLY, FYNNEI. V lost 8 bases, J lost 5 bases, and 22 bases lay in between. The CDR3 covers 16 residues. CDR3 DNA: TGTGCCAGCCGTCCGAATATCCCCCGTCAGGACAATGAGCAGTTCTTC. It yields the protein CASRPNIPRQDNEQFF.

CDR3 nucleotide sequence: TGCGCCAGCAGCCGGGGACACGAAGAGACCCAGTACTTC. It translates to CASSRGHEETQYF. The rearrangement joins TRBV4-1 to TRBJ2-5, with D perhaps matching TRBD1 (6 bases). This CDR3 comprises 13 residues. The germline gives CDR1 MGHRA, CDR2 YSYEKL. V lost 4 bases to trimming and J lost 3 bases, with 9 bases between them.

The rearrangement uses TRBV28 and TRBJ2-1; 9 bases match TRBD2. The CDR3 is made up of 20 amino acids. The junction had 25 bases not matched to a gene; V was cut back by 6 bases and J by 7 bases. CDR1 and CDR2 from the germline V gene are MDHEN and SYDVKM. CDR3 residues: CASRLQTGTLGVAGVNEQFF. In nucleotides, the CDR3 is TGTGCCAGCAGACTCCAGACAGGCACTCTAGGAGTAGCGGGAGTAAATGAGCAGTTCTTC.

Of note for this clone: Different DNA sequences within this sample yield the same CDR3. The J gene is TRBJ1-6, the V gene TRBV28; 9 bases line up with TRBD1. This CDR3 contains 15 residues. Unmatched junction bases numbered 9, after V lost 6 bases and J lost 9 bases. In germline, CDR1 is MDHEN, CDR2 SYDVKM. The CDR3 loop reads CASRPPGQGSSPLHF. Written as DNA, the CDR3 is TGTGCCAGCAGACCCCCGGGACAGGGCTCTTCACCCCTCCACTTT.

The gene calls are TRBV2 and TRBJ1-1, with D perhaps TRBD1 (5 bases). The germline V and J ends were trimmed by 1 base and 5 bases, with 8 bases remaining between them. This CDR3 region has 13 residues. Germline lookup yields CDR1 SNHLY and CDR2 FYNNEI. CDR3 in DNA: TGTGCCAGCAGTGAAGGGCCAGGGACTGAAGCTTTCTTT. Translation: CASSEGPGTEAFF.

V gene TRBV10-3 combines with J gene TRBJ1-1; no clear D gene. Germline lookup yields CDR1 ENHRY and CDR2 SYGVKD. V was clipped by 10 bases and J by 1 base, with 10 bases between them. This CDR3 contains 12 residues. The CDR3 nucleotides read TGTGCCACTGACGGAGGGAACACTGAAGCTTTCTTT. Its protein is CATDGGNTEAFF.

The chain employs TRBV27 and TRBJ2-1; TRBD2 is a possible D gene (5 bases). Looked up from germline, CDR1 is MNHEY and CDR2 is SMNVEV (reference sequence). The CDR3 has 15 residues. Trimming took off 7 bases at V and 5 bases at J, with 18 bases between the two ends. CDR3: CASKARPSRDNEQFF. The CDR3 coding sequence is TGTGCCAGCAAGGCAAGGCCTAGCAGAGACAATGAGCAGTTCTTC.

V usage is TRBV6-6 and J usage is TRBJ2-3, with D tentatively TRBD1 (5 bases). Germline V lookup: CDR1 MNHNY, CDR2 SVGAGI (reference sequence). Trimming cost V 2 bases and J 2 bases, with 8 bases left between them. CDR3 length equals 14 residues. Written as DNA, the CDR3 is TGTGCCAGCAGTTACAGGGGATCCACAGATACGCAGTATTTT. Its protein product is CASSYRGSTDTQYF.

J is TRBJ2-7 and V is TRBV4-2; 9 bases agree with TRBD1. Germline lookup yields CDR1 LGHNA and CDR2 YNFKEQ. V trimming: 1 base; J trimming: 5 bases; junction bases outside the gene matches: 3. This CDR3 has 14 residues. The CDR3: CASSQGDRVHEQYF. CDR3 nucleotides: TGTGCCAGCAGCCAAGGGGACAGGGTCCACGAGCAGTACTTC.

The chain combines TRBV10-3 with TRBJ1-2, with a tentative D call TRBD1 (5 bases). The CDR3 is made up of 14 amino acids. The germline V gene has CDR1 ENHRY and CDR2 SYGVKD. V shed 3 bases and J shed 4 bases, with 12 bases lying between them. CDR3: CAISDAGMVYGYTF. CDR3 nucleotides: TGTGCCATCAGTGATGCAGGGATGGTCTATGGCTACACCTTC.

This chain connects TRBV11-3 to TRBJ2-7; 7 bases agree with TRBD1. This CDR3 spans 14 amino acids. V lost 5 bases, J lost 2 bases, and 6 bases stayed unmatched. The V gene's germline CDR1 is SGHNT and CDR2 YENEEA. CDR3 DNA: TGTGCCAGCAGCGCAGGGGACAGACCCTACGAGCAGTACTTC. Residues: CASSAGDRPYEQYF. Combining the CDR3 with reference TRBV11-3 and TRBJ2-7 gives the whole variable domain EAGVVQSPRYKIIEKKQPVAFWCNPISGHNTLYWYLQNLGQGPELLIRYENEEAVDDSQLPKDRFSAERLKGVDSTLKIQPAELGDSAVYLCASSAGDRPYEQYFGPGTRLTVT.

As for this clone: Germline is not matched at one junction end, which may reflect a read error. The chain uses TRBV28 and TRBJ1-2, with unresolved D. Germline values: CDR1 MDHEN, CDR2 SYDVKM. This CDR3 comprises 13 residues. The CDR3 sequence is CASSLDRPKRSSF. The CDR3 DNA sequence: TGTGCCAGCAGTTTAGATCGACCTAAAAGGAGCAGTTTC.

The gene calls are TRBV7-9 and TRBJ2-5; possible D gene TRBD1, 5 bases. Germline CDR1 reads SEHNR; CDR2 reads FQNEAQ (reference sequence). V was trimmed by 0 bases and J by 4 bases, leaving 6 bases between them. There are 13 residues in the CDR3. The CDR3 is CASSLAQVETQYF. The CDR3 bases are TGTGCCAGCAGCTTAGCACAGGTAGAGACCCAGTACTTC.

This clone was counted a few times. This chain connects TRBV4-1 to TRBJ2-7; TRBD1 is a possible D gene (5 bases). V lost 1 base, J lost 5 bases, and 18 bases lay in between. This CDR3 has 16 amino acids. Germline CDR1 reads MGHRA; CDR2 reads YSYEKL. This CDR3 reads CASSQAPTQGWDEQYF. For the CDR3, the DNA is TGCGCCAGCAGCCAAGCCCCCACCCAGGGATGGGACGAGCAGTACTTC.

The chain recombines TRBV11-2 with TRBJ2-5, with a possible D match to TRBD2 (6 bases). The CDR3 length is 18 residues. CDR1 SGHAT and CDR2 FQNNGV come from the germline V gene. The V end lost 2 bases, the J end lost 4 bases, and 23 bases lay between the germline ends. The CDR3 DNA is TGTGCCAGCAGCTTATTCCCTAAACCGGGACTCGCGTCAGAGACCCAGTACTTC. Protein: CASSLFPKPGLASETQYF.

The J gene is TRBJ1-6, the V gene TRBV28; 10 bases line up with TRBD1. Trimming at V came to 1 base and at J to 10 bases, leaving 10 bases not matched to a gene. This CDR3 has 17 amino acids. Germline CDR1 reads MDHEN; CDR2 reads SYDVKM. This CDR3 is CASSLLWLGTGESPLHF. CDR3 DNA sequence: TGTGCCAGCAGTTTATTGTGGCTGGGGACAGGGGAATCACCCCTCCACTTT.

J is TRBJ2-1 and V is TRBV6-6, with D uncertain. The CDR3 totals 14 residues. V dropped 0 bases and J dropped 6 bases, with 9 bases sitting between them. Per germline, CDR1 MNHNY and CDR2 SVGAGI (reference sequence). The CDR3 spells CASSYSRSGNEQFF. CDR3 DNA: TGTGCCAGCAGTTACTCGAGGTCCGGCAATGAGCAGTTCTTC.

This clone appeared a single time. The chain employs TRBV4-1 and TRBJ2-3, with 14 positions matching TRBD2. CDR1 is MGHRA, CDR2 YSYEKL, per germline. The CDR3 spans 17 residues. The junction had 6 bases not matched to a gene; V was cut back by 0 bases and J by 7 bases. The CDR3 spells CASSQDFGLAGGNTQYF. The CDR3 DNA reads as TGCGCCAGCAGCCAAGATTTCGGACTAGCGGGGGGTAATACGCAGTATTTT.

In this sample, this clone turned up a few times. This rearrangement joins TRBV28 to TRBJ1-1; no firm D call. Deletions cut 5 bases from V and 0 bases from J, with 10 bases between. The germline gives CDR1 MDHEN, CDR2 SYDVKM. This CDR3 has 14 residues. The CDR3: CASSRRRMNTEAFF. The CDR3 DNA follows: TGTGCCAGCAGTCGGAGAAGGATGAACACTGAAGCTTTCTTT.

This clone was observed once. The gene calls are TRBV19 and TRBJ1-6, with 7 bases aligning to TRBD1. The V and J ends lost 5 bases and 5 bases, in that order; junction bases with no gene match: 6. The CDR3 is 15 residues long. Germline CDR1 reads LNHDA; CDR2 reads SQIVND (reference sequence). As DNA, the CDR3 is TGTGCCAGTAGTCGGACGGGACAGAATAATTCACCCCTCCACTTT. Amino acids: CASSRTGQNNSPLHF.

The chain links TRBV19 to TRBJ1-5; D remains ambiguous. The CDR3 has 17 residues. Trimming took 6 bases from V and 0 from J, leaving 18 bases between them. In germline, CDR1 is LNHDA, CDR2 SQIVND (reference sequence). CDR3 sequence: CASRPRGMGNSNQPQHF. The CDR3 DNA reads TGTGCCAGTAGGCCCAGAGGGATGGGGAATAGCAATCAGCCCCAGCATTTT.

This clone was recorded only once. This chain's CDR3 is CASSMRPVGQLNYGYTF. The CDR3 DNA reads TGTGCCAGTAGTATGCGCCCGGTGGGGCAGCTCAACTATGGCTACACCTTC. This sequence joins TRBV19 and TRBJ1-2; possible D gene TRBD1, 5 bases. Germline lookup yields CDR1 LNHDA and CDR2 SQIVND (reference sequence). Trimming left V 3 bases short and J 2 bases short, with 19 bases between. The CDR3 contains 17 residues.

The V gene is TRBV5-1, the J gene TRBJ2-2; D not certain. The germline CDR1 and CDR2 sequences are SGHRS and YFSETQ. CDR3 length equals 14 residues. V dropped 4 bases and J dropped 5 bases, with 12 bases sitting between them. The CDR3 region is CASSPVYATGELFF. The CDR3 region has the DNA TGCGCCAGCAGCCCGGTTTATGCGACCGGGGAGCTGTTTTTT.

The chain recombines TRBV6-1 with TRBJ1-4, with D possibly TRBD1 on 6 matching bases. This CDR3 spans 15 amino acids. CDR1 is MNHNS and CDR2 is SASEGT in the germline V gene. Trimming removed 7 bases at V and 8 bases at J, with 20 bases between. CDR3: CASNPGDPRGEKLFF. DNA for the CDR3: TGTGCCAGCAATCCAGGGGACCCGCGGGGGGAAAAACTGTTTTTT.

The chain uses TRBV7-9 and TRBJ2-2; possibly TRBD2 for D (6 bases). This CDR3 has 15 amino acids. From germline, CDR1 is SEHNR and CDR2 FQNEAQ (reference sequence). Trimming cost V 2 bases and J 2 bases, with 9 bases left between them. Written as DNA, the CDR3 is TGTGCCAGCAGCTTATGGGGAGGCAACACCGGGGAGCTGTTTTTT. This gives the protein CASSLWGGNTGELFF.

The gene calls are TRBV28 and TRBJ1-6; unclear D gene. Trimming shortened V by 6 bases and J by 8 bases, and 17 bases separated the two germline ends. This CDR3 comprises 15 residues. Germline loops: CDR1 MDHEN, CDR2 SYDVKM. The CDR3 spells CASSPSGFLDSPLHF. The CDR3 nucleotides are TGTGCCAGCAGCCCGAGCGGGTTTTTAGATTCACCCCTCCACTTT.

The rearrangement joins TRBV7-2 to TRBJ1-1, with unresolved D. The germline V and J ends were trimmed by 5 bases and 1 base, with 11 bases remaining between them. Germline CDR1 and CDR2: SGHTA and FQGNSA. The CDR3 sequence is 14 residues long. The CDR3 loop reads CASSPGQANTEAFF. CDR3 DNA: TGTGCCAGCAGCCCCGGCCAGGCGAACACTGAAGCTTTCTTT.